Below, one T cell receptor (beta chain) is given with its context. The CDR3 totals 12 residues. V dropped 2 bases and J dropped 9 bases, with 9 bases sitting between them. Looked up from germline, CDR1 is SGHNT and CDR2 is YYREEE (reference sequence). Method: immunoSEQ multiplex PCR; TCRdb's copy keeps in-frame clones and lacks some. The sample has under 45,000 clones; approximately 88% are singletons. The data derive from a study of blood T cell repertoires in COVID-19. Study in general: In each case, the material was cDNA or gDNA derived from T cells, B-cell-depleted T cells, or PBMCs.

Sequenced input: peripheral blood. V usage is TRBV5-4 and J usage is TRBJ2-1; D call uncertain. The receptor was derived from a human donor in a cohort sampled during active COVID-19. CDR3 loop: CASSFPLGEQFF. CDR3 nucleotides: TGTGCCAGCAGCTTCCCCCTCGGTGAGCAGTTCTTC.